A single sample gave rise to the 4 T cell receptor beta chains below, sequenced in a study of cytomegalovirus exposure and HLA in healthy donors. Some clones are missing from TCRdb's copy, which holds only in-frame ones; the method was immunoSEQ multiplex PCR. The sample records 110,000 to 150,000 clones, 94% being singletons. The source material was PBMCs. These TCRs come from a man younger than 30 in good health and CMV-seropositive.

This clone has only one observation. The rearrangement joins TRBV28 to TRBJ1-5; D is possibly TRBD1 (5 bases). V lost 3 bases to trimming and J lost 2 bases, with 8 bases between them. Germline V gene lookup returns CDR1 MDHEN and CDR2 SYDVKM. The CDR3 sequence is 14 residues long. CDR3 in amino acids: CASSFRRGNQPQHF. The CDR3 nucleotides read TGTGCCAGCAGTTTCCGCAGGGGCAATCAGCCCCAGCATTTT.

The chain links TRBV5-1 to TRBJ2-7; D remains ambiguous. The V end lost 0 bases, the J end lost 3 bases, and 10 bases lay between the germline ends. Germline CDR1 SGHRS, CDR2 YFSETQ. The CDR3 is made up of 14 amino acids. Here the CDR3 reads CASSLGSGYYEQYF. The DNA for the CDR3 is TGCGCCAGCAGCTTGGGGAGTGGGTACTACGAGCAGTACTTC.

This rearrangement joins TRBV9 to TRBJ2-2; maybe TRBD2 (6 bases). CDR3 length equals 16 residues. CDR1 and CDR2 (germline): SGDLS, YYNGEE. Deletions cut 0 bases from V and 4 bases from J, with 13 bases between. CDR3 nucleotide sequence: TGTGCCAGCAGCGTAGACGGAGGGGTCGGCACCGGGGAGCTGTTTTTT. Translating it yields CASSVDGGVGTGELFF.

This clone was found once. The chain recombines TRBV2 with TRBJ2-7; the match to TRBD1 covers 8 bases. J gave up 9 bases and V 5 bases, and 0 bases lay outside the gene matches. CDR1 is SNHLY and CDR2 is FYNNEI in the germline V gene. The CDR3 is made up of 10 amino acids. As DNA, the CDR3 is TGTGCCAGCAGTCAGGGGGCGCAGTACTTC. Its translation: CASSQGAQYF.